Below are 30 T cell receptor beta chains sequenced from a single sample in a study of shared clonotypes between healthy human individuals. Data came from immunoSEQ multiplex PCR; TCRdb stores just in-frame clones and leaves some out. The repertoire has approximately 1.4 million clones, nearly 99% of them found once; the top ten carry approximately 0.45%. The sample was naive CD4+ T cells sorted from blood. Subset reported: CD45RA+ positively selected. All receptors come from a man younger than 40 in good health.

The rearrangement uses TRBV2 and TRBJ2-5, with D tentatively TRBD1 or TRBD2 (5 bases each). Per germline, CDR1 SNHLY and CDR2 FYNNEI. The V and J ends lost 6 bases and 4 bases respectively, with 21 bases between them. The CDR3 extends over 16 amino acids. The CDR3 spells CASSPMGVGGGETQYF. DNA for the CDR3: TGTGCCAGCAGCCCGATGGGGGTAGGAGGTGGAGAGACCCAGTACTTC.

The V gene is TRBV6-5, the J gene TRBJ1-1; a weak D match, TRBD1 (6 bases). Germline V gene lookup returns CDR1 MNHEY and CDR2 SVGAGI. The CDR3 extends over 15 amino acids. The V and J ends lost 6 bases and 1 base respectively, with 15 bases between them. The CDR3: CASRSPGEANTEAFF. CDR3 nucleotides: TGTGCCAGCAGGTCTCCAGGGGAGGCGAACACTGAAGCTTTCTTT.

This clone has just one count. This sequence joins TRBV27 and TRBJ2-7; the match to TRBD1 covers 9 bases. CDR1 is MNHEY, CDR2 SMNVEV, per germline (reference sequence). Trimming took 4 bases from V and 4 from J; bases not matched to a gene: 8. The CDR3 is made up of 15 amino acids. DNA for the CDR3: TGTGCCAGCAGTTCCCCCGGGACAGGGATTTACGAGCAGTACTTC. This codes for CASSSPGTGIYEQYF.

The gene calls are TRBV10-3 and TRBJ2-7; 9 positions agree with TRBD1. The trim removed 4 bases at V and 7 bases at J, leaving 14 bases unmatched. CDR3 size: 16 residues. The germline V gene encodes CDR1 ENHRY and CDR2 SYGVKD. The DNA for the CDR3 is TGTGCCATCAGTGCCCGGGACAGGGCCTTAGGAGGAGAGCAGTACTTC. This encodes CAISARDRALGGEQYF.

The rearrangement links TRBV18 to TRBJ2-7; 7 bases line up with TRBD2. The CDR3 extends over 14 amino acids. In germline, CDR1 is KGHSH, CDR2 LQKENI. J gave up 3 bases and V 0 bases, and 2 bases lay outside the gene matches. The CDR3 DNA reads as TGTGCCAGCTCACCACCGGCGGGAGTCTACGAGCAGTACTTC. This translates into CASSPPAGVYEQYF. Supplemented by reference TRBV18 and TRBJ2-7, the full variable domain reads NAGVMQNPRHLVRRRGQEARLRCSPMKGHSHVYWYRQLPEEGLKFMVYLQKENIIDESGMPKERFSAEFPKEGPSILRIQQVVRGDSAAYFCASSPPAGVYEQYFGPGTRLTVT.

The chain combines TRBV5-1 with TRBJ1-3; TRBD1 aligns across 8 bases. The J segment lost 0 bases and the V segment lost 9 bases, leaving 5 bases of the junction unmatched. The CDR3 is 14 amino acids. Germline assignment: CDR1 SGHRS and CDR2 YFSETQ. CDR3 amino acids: CATSGGVSGNTIYF. The DNA for the CDR3 is TGCGCCACCTCAGGGGGCGTCTCTGGAAACACCATATATTTT. The whole variable domain, filled in from reference TRBV5-1 and TRBJ1-3, reads KAGVTQTPRYLIKTRGQQVTLSCSPISGHRSVSWYQQTPGQGLQFLFEYFSETQRNKGNFPGRFSGRQFSNSRSEMNVSTLELGDSALYLCATSGGVSGNTIYFGEGSWLTVV.

The chain recombines TRBV5-1 with TRBJ2-1; 8 bases agree with TRBD1. Germline V CDR1 and CDR2: SGHRS, YFSETQ. V dropped 4 bases and J dropped 6; count of bases not matched to a gene: 18. CDR3 length equals 18 residues. DNA of the CDR3: TGCGCCAGCAGCCCACAGACAGGGGCGCTAGTGTTGGGCAATGAGCAGTTCTTC. Translated: CASSPQTGALVLGNEQFF.

About this clone: No conserved phenylalanine or tryptophan ends this CDR3, so it is likely a read error. Because the CDR3's place on the DNA is in doubt, the DNA is left out and the CDR3 is given as listed by TCRdb. The CDR3 sequence is CASSSGPGQGTQV. The chain couples TRBV28 to TRBJ2-4. CDR1 is MDHEN, CDR2 SYDVKM, per germline. The CDR3 is 13 amino acids in total, end residues counted.

The sample holds one count of this clone. The chain combines TRBV7-8 with TRBJ2-2, with 7 positions matching TRBD1. Germline V gene sequence: CDR1 SGHVS, CDR2 FQNEAQ. V shed 5 bases, J shed 7 bases, and the junction held 7 bases outside the gene matches. This CDR3 contains 14 residues. Written as DNA, the CDR3 is TGTGCCAGCAGCGTCGACAGGGTTCTCGGGGAGCTGTTTTTT. It is translated as CASSVDRVLGELFF.

The chain couples TRBV7-9 to TRBJ2-3; 11 bases align to TRBD2. CDR3 length: 17 residues. Germline V lookup: CDR1 SEHNR, CDR2 FQNEAQ (reference sequence). Trimming removed 1 base from V and 3 bases from J; junction bases left unmatched: 6. The CDR3: CASSLGLAGGVTDTQYF. The CDR3 nucleotides read TGTGCCAGCAGCTTAGGGCTAGCGGGAGGAGTGACAGATACGCAGTATTTT.

The rearrangement joins TRBV7-2 to TRBJ2-7; D is perhaps TRBD1 (5 bases). Looked up from germline, CDR1 is SGHTA and CDR2 is FQGNSA. V was cut by 1 base and J by 0 bases, with 7 bases left in between. The CDR3 consists of 14 residues. The CDR3 region is CASSLDQGSYEQYF. The CDR3 bases are TGTGCCAGCAGCTTAGATCAGGGCTCCTACGAGCAGTACTTC.

This clone was picked up one time. V is TRBV10-3 and J is TRBJ2-5; D call uncertain. CDR1 is ENHRY, CDR2 SYGVKD, per germline. Trimming cost V 0 bases and J 1 base, with 15 bases left between them. The CDR3 is made up of 17 amino acids. The CDR3 here is CAISESSSWNPQETQYF. The CDR3 nucleotides are TGTGCCATCAGTGAGTCGTCTTCATGGAACCCCCAAGAGACCCAGTACTTC.

The CDR3 region is CASRTNSGYGYTF. CDR3 coding DNA: TGTGCCAGCAGGACGAATTCAGGCTATGGCTACACCTTC. The V call is TRBV28, the J call TRBJ1-2; no reliable D call. Per germline, CDR1 MDHEN and CDR2 SYDVKM. With 6 bases removed from V and 4 bases from J, the gap between germline ends came to 12 bases. CDR3 size: 13 residues.

J is TRBJ2-5 and V is TRBV5-4, with D tentatively TRBD1 (6 bases). This CDR3 is built from 11 residues. Per the germline V gene, CDR1 is SGHNT and CDR2 is YYREEE (reference sequence). Trimming cost V 8 bases and J 2 bases, with 7 bases left between them. The CDR3 bases are TGTGCCAGTGGGACACAAGAGACCCAGTACTTC. Its protein product is CASGTQETQYF.

V is TRBV2 and J is TRBJ2-5; 9 bases match TRBD1. V dropped 4 bases and J dropped 5; count of bases not matched to a gene: 11. Germline V CDR1 and CDR2: SNHLY, FYNNEI. This CDR3 region has 16 residues. In DNA form, the CDR3 reads TGTGCCAGCAGTGCTGAGACAGGGGGATTGGGTGAGACCCAGTACTTC. It encodes CASSAETGGLGETQYF.

DNA of the CDR3: TGTGCCAGCAGCTTAGTCGGGGGTAACTATGGCTACACCTTC. The encoded protein is CASSLVGGNYGYTF. This chain connects TRBV7-2 to TRBJ1-2, with D perhaps matching TRBD1 (5 bases). The germline V gene has CDR1 SGHTA and CDR2 FQGNSA. The CDR3 runs 14 residues. Trimming removed 1 base from V and 1 base from J, with 7 bases in between.

The CDR3 coding sequence is TGTGCCAGCAGCTTGATGGACTCCTACAATGAGCAGTTCTTC. Residues: CASSLMDSYNEQFF. The rearrangement uses TRBV5-8 and TRBJ2-1; D is unresolved. This CDR3 has 14 amino acids. The germline V gene encodes CDR1 SGHTS and CDR2 YDEGEE. V gave up 1 base and J gave up 0 bases, with 5 bases separating them.

The chain links TRBV7-2 to TRBJ2-7; D possibly corresponds to TRBD1 (6 bases). The length of the CDR3 is 13 residues. Between the trimmed V and J ends, which lost 5 bases and 3 bases, there was a span of 11 bases. Germline V CDR1 and CDR2: SGHTA, FQGNSA. The CDR3 loop is CASSTQGGYEQYF. CDR3 nucleotide sequence: TGTGCCAGCAGCACGCAAGGGGGCTACGAGCAGTACTTC.

The rearrangement uses TRBV11-3 and TRBJ2-1, with TRBD2 identical over 9 bases. The germline V gene encodes CDR1 SGHNT and CDR2 YENEEA. The CDR3 loop spans 14 amino acids. The junction had 4 bases not matched to a gene; V was cut back by 5 bases and J by 5 bases. CDR3 loop: CASSPSGDHNEQFF. Written as DNA, the CDR3 is TGTGCCAGCAGCCCTAGCGGGGACCACAATGAGCAGTTCTTC.

The chain recombines TRBV19 with TRBJ2-1, with 9 bases identical to TRBD2. CDR1 is LNHDA, CDR2 SQIVND, per germline (reference sequence). The J segment lost 7 bases and the V segment lost 3 bases, leaving 7 bases of the junction unmatched. There are 15 residues in the CDR3. The chain's CDR3 is CASSIWTSVVNEQFF. The CDR3 DNA follows: TGTGCCAGTAGTATCTGGACTAGCGTTGTTAATGAGCAGTTCTTC. Variable domain in full (rest from reference TRBV19 and TRBJ2-1): DGGITQSPKYLFRKEGQNVTLSCEQNLNHDAMYWYRQDPGQGLRLIYYSQIVNDFQKGDIAEGYSVSREKKESFPLTVTSAQKNPTAFYLCASSIWTSVVNEQFFGPGTRLTVL.

This clone was detected once. The rearrangement links TRBV9 to TRBJ1-3; the match to TRBD1 covers 8 bases. J was trimmed by 2 bases and V by 0 bases; bases with no gene match: 4. CDR3 length equals 16 residues. Per the germline V gene, CDR1 is SGDLS and CDR2 is YYNGEE. The CDR3 DNA follows: TGTGCCAGCAGCGTAGTCGGGACAGGTACTGGAAACACCATATATTTT. The encoded protein is CASSVVGTGTGNTIYF.

This rearrangement joins TRBV7-7 to TRBJ2-1, with 14 bases matching TRBD2. V shed 5 bases, J shed 8 bases, and the junction held 5 bases outside the gene matches. The length of the CDR3 is 15 residues. In germline, CDR1 is SSHAT, CDR2 FNYEAQ (reference sequence). Here the CDR3 reads CASSAGLAGGDEQFF. CDR3 coding DNA: TGTGCCAGCAGCGCAGGACTAGCGGGAGGAGATGAGCAGTTCTTC.

The gene calls are TRBV7-2 and TRBJ2-5; 8 bases agree with TRBD1. V gave up 2 bases and J gave up 7 bases; unmatched junction bases: 15. The CDR3 spans 17 residues. CDR1 and CDR2 from the germline V gene are SGHTA and FQGNSA. CDR3 sequence reads: CASSLFRGRQVPGTQYF. In nucleotides, the CDR3 is TGTGCCAGCAGCTTATTCAGGGGGCGCCAAGTCCCGGGGACCCAGTACTTC.

The chain links TRBV19 to TRBJ2-7; 8 nucleotides line up with TRBD1. Germline CDR1 LNHDA, CDR2 SQIVND (reference sequence). The CDR3 spans 15 residues. V was pared by 3 bases and J by 3 bases, with 7 bases of the junction left unmatched. CDR3 nucleotides: TGTGCCAGTAGTATCGGCGGACAGGGATTCTACGAGCAGTACTTC. The encoded protein is CASSIGGQGFYEQYF.

J is TRBJ2-2 and V is TRBV29-1; 9 bases align to TRBD2. CDR1 and CDR2 (germline): SQVTM, ANQGSEA. The CDR3 is 13 residues long. J lost 7 bases, V lost 4 bases, and 4 bases had no gene match. The CDR3 protein is CSVGLAVGGELFF. The CDR3 nucleotides read TGCAGCGTTGGACTAGCGGTCGGCGGGGAGCTGTTTTTT.

The J gene is TRBJ2-5, the V gene TRBV7-3; TRBD1 matches 7 bases. Losses at the gene ends were 2 bases for V and 2 bases for J; bases not matched to a gene: 5. From germline, CDR1 is SGHTA and CDR2 FQGTGA. CDR3 length: 15 residues. For the CDR3, the DNA is TGTGCCAGCAGCTTAGGGGGACAGTTACAAGAGACCCAGTACTTC. Amino acid sequence: CASSLGGQLQETQYF.

The V call is TRBV2, the J call TRBJ2-3, with a weak D call TRBD1 (5 bases). Trimming stripped 6 bases from V and 1 base from J, with 11 bases between. CDR1 SNHLY and CDR2 FYNNEI come from the germline V gene. The CDR3 covers 14 residues. The CDR3 coding sequence is TGTGCCAGCAGCCTCATAGGGGGCACAGATACGCAGTATTTT. It translates to CASSLIGGTDTQYF.

This clone was seen a single time. The chain employs TRBV19 and TRBJ2-1; D is uncertain. The length of the CDR3 is 17 residues. CDR1 and CDR2 (germline): LNHDA, SQIVND (reference sequence). V was cut by 6 bases and J by 0 bases, with 18 bases left in between. CDR3 sequence: CASSPPLGGRSYNEQFF. Written as DNA, the CDR3 is TGTGCCAGTAGCCCCCCCTTAGGTGGGCGCTCCTACAATGAGCAGTTCTTC.

This clone has a single count. The CDR3 protein is CASASRNTGELFF. The DNA for the CDR3 is TGTGCCAGCGCTAGTAGGAACACCGGGGAGCTGTTTTTT. The rearrangement joins TRBV11-2 to TRBJ2-2; D gene uncertain. Germline V lookup: CDR1 SGHAT, CDR2 FQNNGV. The CDR3 is 13 residues long. The V end lost 8 bases, the J end lost 1 base, and 8 bases lay between the germline ends.

The chain recombines TRBV2 with TRBJ2-5; maybe TRBD1 (6 bases). The CDR3 consists of 13 residues. Trimming stripped 8 bases from V and 2 bases from J, with 12 bases between. Germline CDR1 SNHLY, CDR2 FYNNEI. CDR3 coding DNA: TGTGCCAGCGGGACACTCGGGCAAGAGACCCAGTACTTC. Protein: CASGTLGQETQYF.